The 8 T cell receptor beta chains below all came from one sample that was sequenced in a study of cytotoxic CD8 clonotypes in ibrutinib-treated CLL. Method: immunoSEQ multiplex PCR; TCRdb's copy keeps in-frame clones and lacks some. Of some 350,000 clones listed, under 70% are singletons. The source was PBMCs, collected after 36 months of ibrutinib treatment. These receptors came from a human donor with chronic lymphocytic leukemia.

The table lists this clone with a few counts. The V call is TRBV19, the J call TRBJ2-7; 7 nucleotides agree with TRBD2. The CDR3 consists of 13 residues. Trimming removed 5 bases from V and 1 base from J; junction bases left unmatched: 2. The germline V gene has CDR1 LNHDA and CDR2 SQIVND (reference sequence). The CDR3 DNA reads TGTGCCAGTAGTCGGGACTATTCCTACGAGCAGTACTTC. This translates into CASSRDYSYEQYF.

As DNA, the CDR3 is TGCGCCAGCAGCCAGCATTCTAGTTACGGGAGGGAATCCTACAATGAGCAGTTCTTC. The encoded protein is CASSQHSSYGRESYNEQFF. The chain combines TRBV4-1 with TRBJ2-1; 8 positions match TRBD2. Germline lookup yields CDR1 MGHRA and CDR2 YSYEKL. With V trimmed by 3 bases and J by 1 base, 14 bases remained unmatched. The CDR3 has 19 residues.

The chain combines TRBV12-5 with TRBJ1-5; D uncertain. CDR3 size: 12 residues. Trimming pared 3 bases from V and 8 bases from J, leaving 8 bases between. CDR1 and CDR2 (germline): LGHNT, FRNRAP. The CDR3 here is CASGFGGEPQHF. DNA for the CDR3: TGTGCTAGTGGTTTTGGAGGTGAGCCCCAGCATTTT.

This chain connects TRBV15 to TRBJ2-2; TRBD1 matches 7 bases. V shed 9 bases and J 4 bases; nucleotides not matched to a gene: 5. The V gene's germline CDR1 is LNHNV and CDR2 YYDKDF (reference sequence). This CDR3 has 13 residues. The CDR3 DNA reads as TGTGCCACAGGGACAGCGAGCACCGGGGAGCTGTTTTTT. It translates to CATGTASTGELFF.

The gene calls are TRBV5-1 and TRBJ1-1; a weak D match, TRBD1 (5 bases). The V end lost 0 bases, the J end lost 0 bases, and 6 bases lay between the germline ends. The CDR3 covers 14 residues. Germline CDR1 and CDR2: SGHRS and YFSETQ. For the CDR3, the DNA is TGCGCCAGCAGCTTGGACAGGATGAACACTGAAGCTTTCTTT. Protein sequence: CASSLDRMNTEAFF.

This clone was detected only a few times. The chain links TRBV7-6 to TRBJ2-5; D could derive from TRBD1 or TRBD2 (6 bases each). V was shortened by 1 base and J by 5 bases, with 17 bases between the two germline ends. This CDR3 has 16 residues. The germline V gene has CDR1 SGHVS and CDR2 FNYEAQ. The CDR3 DNA is TGTGCCAGCAGCTTAGGGCCCGGGGGCGCGTGGGAGACCCAGTACTTC. It yields the protein CASSLGPGGAWETQYF. The full variable domain, in which reference TRBV7-6 and TRBJ2-5 provide the parts outside the CDR3, is GAGVSQSPRYKVTKRGQDVALRCDPISGHVSLYWYRQALGQGPEFLTYFNYEAQQDKSGLPNDRFSAERPEGSISTLTIQRTEQRDSAMYRCASSLGPGGAWETQYFGPGTRLLVL.

The chain recombines TRBV5-5 with TRBJ1-2, with no clear D. Trimming left V 0 bases short and J 6 bases short, with 9 bases between. Germline V gives CDR1 SGHKS, CDR2 YYEKEE (reference sequence). The CDR3 is made up of 13 amino acids. The CDR3 region has the DNA TGTGCCAGCAGCTTGGGGCCCAGTAATGGCTACACCTTC. The encoded protein is CASSLGPSNGYTF. Combining the CDR3 with reference TRBV5-5 and TRBJ1-2 gives the whole variable domain DAGVTQSPTHLIKTRGQQVTLRCSPISGHKSVSWYQQVLGQGPQFIFQYYEKEERGRGNFPDRFSARQFPNYSSELNVNALLLGDSALYLCASSLGPSNGYTFGSGTRLTVV.

This chain joins TRBV2 and TRBJ2-1, with 12 bases identical to TRBD2. CDR1 is SNHLY, CDR2 FYNNEI, per germline. Unmatched junction bases numbered 8, after V lost 6 bases and J lost 8 bases. The CDR3 has 15 residues. The CDR3 sequence is CASRRRLAGVDEQFF. The CDR3 region has the DNA TGTGCCAGCAGAAGGCGACTAGCGGGAGTGGATGAGCAGTTCTTC. The whole variable domain, filled in from reference TRBV2 and TRBJ2-1, reads EPEVTQTPSHQVTQMGQEVILRCVPISNHLYFYWYRQILGQKVEFLVSFYNNEISEKSEIFDDQFSVERPDGSNFTLKIRSTKLEDSAMYFCASRRRLAGVDEQFFGPGTRLTVL.